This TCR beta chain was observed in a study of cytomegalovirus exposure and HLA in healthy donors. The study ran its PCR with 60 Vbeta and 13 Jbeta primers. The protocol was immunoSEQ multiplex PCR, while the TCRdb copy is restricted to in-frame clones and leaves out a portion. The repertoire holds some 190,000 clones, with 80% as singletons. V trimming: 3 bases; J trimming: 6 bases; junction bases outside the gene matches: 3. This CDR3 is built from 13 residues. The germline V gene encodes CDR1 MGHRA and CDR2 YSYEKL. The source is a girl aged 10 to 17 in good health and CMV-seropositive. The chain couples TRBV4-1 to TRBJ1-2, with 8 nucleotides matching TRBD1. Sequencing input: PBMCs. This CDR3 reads CASSHGQGDGYTF. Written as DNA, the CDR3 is TGCGCCAGCAGCCATGGACAGGGAGATGGCTACACCTTC.